The clone carrying this T cell receptor beta chain has more than one count but fewer than ten. As yet, its antigen is unknown. The sample originates from a study of T-cell memory formation after mild COVID-19. As for the study in general: TCR clusters were largely donor specific. Findings and caveats of the study: Largely, contracting CD4+ clones fell within CM and EM, and contracting CD8+ clones within EMRA.

TCRdb fed the 5' RACE reads into MiXCR, producing one record per CDR3 protein. The sample comprises 350,000 to 500,000 distinct CDR3 sequences, roughly 18% of which are singletons, and 20% to 25% rests with the top ten. Germline V gene sequence: CDR1 LNHDA, CDR2 SQIVND (reference sequence). This CDR3 is 12 amino acids long. The origin of this receptor is a man aged 18 to 30 who had mild COVID-19 (a few samples of this study predate the infection). Cell type and time point are not known. Sequenced: PBMCs or a T cell subset sorted from them (not recorded which). The V call is TRBV19, the J call TRBJ1-1; weak D call: TRBD1 (6 bases). In nucleotides, the CDR3 is TGTGCGACAGGAATCTGGGACACTGAAGCTTTCTTT. Residues: CATGIWDTEAFF. The variable domain in full, with the rest retrieved from reference TRBV19 and TRBJ1-1, is DGGITQSPKYLFRKEGQNVTLSCEQNLNHDAMYWYRQDPGQGLRLIYYSQIVNDFQKGDIAEGYSVSREKKESFPLTVTSAQKNPTAFYLCATGIWDTEAFFGQGTRLTVV.